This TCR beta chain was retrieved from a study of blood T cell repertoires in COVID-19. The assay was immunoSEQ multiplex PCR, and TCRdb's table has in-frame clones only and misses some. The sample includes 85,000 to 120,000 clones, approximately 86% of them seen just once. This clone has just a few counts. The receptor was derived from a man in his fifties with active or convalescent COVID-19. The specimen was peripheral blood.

In nucleotides, the CDR3 is TGTGCCAGCCGAAGACTAGCGACCTACGAGCAGTACGTC. This encodes CASRRLATYEQYV. The chain employs TRBV2 and TRBJ2-7; 8 bases map to TRBD2. This CDR3 is 13 amino acids long. The J segment lost 2 bases and the V segment lost 8 bases, leaving 5 bases of the junction unmatched. CDR1 is SNHLY, CDR2 FYNNEI, per germline.